This TCR beta chain was captured by sequencing in a study of PD-L1 blockade in urothelial cancer. The study, taken as a whole, reports: Better survival was predicted by below-median pretreatment blood TCR clonality.

The patients' disease, urothelial carcinoma, was locally advanced or metastatic. Sample numbers ranged from 1 to 8 per patient, encompassing pretreatment and on-treatment collections. Profiling relied on immunoSEQ multiplex PCR, and the TCRdb table lists in-frame clones only, not all of them. The repertoire holds roughly 90,000 clones, with 85% to 95% as singletons. In regard to this clone: Its matching antigen is unknown.

Trimming took off 5 bases at V and 5 bases at J, with 9 bases between the two ends. Germline lookup yields CDR1 SGHTA and CDR2 FQGNSA. The length of the CDR3 is 13 residues. The chain combines TRBV7-2 with TRBJ1-4, with unresolved D. Sample: PBMCs, taken around atezolizumab (anti-PD-L1) treatment. The source is a man in his sixties with urothelial cancer. The CDR3 nucleotides read TGTGCCAGCAGCCCCTCCGTAAATGAAAAACTGTTTTTT. Its protein product is CASSPSVNEKLFF.